Given below is one TCR beta chain in context. The CDR3 runs 15 residues. Trimming took 8 bases from V and 5 from J; bases not matched to a gene: 10. The germline V gene encodes CDR1 MNHNS and CDR2 SASEGT. Profiling relied on immunoSEQ multiplex PCR, and the TCRdb table lists in-frame clones only, not all of them. The table records more than 150,000 clones, 88% of them present only once. This entry comes from a study of cytomegalovirus exposure and HLA in healthy donors. Sequences were obtained from PBMCs. The rearrangement links TRBV6-1 to TRBJ2-2, with 8 bases that match TRBD2. This receptor was obtained from a man between 18 and 29 years old in good health and CMV-seronegative. This chain's CDR3 is CASRRLALATGELFF. The CDR3 bases are TGTGCCAGCCGGAGACTAGCGCTAGCTACCGGGGAGCTGTTTTTT.